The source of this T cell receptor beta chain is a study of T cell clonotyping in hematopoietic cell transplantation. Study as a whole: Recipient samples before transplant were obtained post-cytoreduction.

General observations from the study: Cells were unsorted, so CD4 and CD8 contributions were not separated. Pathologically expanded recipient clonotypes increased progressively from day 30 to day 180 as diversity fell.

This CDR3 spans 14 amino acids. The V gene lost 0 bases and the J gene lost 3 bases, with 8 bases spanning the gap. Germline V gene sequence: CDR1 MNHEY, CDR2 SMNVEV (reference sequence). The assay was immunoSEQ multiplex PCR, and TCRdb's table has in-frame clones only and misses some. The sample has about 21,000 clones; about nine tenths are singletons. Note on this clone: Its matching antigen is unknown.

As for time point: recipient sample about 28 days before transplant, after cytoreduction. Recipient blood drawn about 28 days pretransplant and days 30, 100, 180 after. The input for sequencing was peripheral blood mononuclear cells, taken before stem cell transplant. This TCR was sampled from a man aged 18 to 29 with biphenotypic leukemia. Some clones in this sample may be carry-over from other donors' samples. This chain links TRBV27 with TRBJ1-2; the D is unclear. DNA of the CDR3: TGTGCCAGCAGTTTATCCCGGAGGGACTATGGCTACACCTTC. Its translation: CASSLSRRDYGYTF.